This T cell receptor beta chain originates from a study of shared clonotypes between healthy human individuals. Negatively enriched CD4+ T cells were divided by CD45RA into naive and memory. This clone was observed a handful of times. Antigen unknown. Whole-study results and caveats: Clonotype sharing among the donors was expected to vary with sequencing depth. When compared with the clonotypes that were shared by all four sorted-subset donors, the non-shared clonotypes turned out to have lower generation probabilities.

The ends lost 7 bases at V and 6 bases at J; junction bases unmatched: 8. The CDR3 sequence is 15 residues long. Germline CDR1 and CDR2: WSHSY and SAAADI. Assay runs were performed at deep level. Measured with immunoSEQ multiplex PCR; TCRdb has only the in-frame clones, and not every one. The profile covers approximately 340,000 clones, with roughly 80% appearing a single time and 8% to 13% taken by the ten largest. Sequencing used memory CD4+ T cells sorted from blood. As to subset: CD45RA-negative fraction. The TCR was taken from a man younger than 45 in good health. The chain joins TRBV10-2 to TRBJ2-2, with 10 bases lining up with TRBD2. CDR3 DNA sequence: TGCGCCAGCACGTCCCTAGCGGGAGCGGCCGGGGAGCTGTTTTTT. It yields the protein CASTSLAGAAGELFF.